Presented here are 2 T cell receptor beta chains from one specimen sequenced in a study of control samples from healthy donors and cancer patients. TCRdb's copy holds only in-frame clones and misses some; the assay was immunoSEQ multiplex PCR. This sample contains under 200,000 clones. Sequencing used blood. The origin of the receptors is a woman in her 30s in good health.

The V and J genes are TRBV6-2 or TRBV6-3 and TRBJ2-5; D is unresolved. The V gene's germline CDR1 is MNHEY and CDR2 SVGEGT. The CDR3 runs to 13 residues. The germline V and J ends were trimmed by 5 bases and 3 bases, with 10 bases remaining between them. The CDR3 region has the DNA TGTGCCAGCAGTCCAGTTTGGGAAGAGACCCAGTACTTC. Encoded protein: CASSPVWEETQYF.

The chain has TRBV4-2 and TRBJ1-6, with D uncertain. CDR3 length: 14 amino acids. Germline assignment: CDR1 LGHNA and CDR2 YNFKEQ. The ends were cut back, 0 bases at V and 7 bases at J, with 7 bases in the middle. CDR3 coding DNA: TGTGCCAGCAGCCAAGATCGGTTCAATTCACCCCTCCACTTT. This translates into CASSQDRFNSPLHF.